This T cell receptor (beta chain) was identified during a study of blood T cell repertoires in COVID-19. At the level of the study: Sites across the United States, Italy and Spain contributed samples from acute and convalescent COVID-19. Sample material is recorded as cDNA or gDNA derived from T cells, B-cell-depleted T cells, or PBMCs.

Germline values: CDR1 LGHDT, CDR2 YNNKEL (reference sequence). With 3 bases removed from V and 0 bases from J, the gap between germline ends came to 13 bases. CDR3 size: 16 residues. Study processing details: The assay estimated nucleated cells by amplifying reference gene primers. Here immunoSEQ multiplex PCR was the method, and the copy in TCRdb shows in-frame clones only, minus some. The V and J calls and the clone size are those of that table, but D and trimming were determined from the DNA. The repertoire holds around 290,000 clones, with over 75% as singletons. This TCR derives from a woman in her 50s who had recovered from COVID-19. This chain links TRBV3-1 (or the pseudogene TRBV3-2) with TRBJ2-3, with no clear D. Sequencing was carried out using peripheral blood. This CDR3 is CASSHDWVPSTDTQYF. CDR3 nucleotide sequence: TGTGCCAGCAGCCATGACTGGGTCCCAAGCACAGATACGCAGTATTTT.